A selection of T cell receptor beta chains follows, all from one sample in a study of cytomegalovirus exposure and HLA in healthy donors. Libraries were prepared by immunoSEQ multiplex PCR; TCRdb keeps only in-frame clonotypes and omits some of them. The top ten hold 0.8% to 1.2% of the sample, which has 200,000 to 250,000 clones, under 95% seen once. Sequenced material: PBMCs. These TCRs come from a woman aged 18-29 years in good health and CMV-seronegative. The CDR3 runs from the conserved cysteine through the conserved F or W. D genes are given only for firm matches. Some rows have no size entry. The others give once, few or many, or a class for an expanded clone.

v_call,d_call,j_call,clone_size,cdr3_nt,cdr3_aa
TRBV19,.,TRBJ1-1,.,TGTGCCAGTAGTATTCTGGCGTCAGGAGAAGCTTTCTTT,CASSILASGEAFF
TRBV9,TRBD2,TRBJ2-1,.,TGTGCCAGCAGCTCAGGGACTAGCGGGAGGAAGTCCTACAATGAGCAGTTCTTC,CASSSGTSGRKSYNEQFF
TRBV28,.,TRBJ1-2,.,TGTGCCAGCGCACAGACAGGTTTGGAGATCGGCTACACCTTC,CASAQTGLEIGYTF
TRBV4-1,.,TRBJ1-4,.,TGCGCCAGCAGCCAAGGACAGCGAGAAAATGAAAAACTGTTTTTT,CASSQGQRENEKLFF
TRBV14,TRBD2,TRBJ2-1,.,TGTGCCAGCAGCCCCCGGGTAGCGGGGATTATTGCCTACAATGAGCAGTTCTTC,CASSPRVAGIIAYNEQFF
TRBV6-5,.,TRBJ1-2,.,TGTGCCAGCAGTTACCGTGGGCAACTAGCTAACTATGGCTACACCTTC,CASSYRGQLANYGYTF
TRBV2,TRBD1,TRBJ2-7,.,TGTGCCAGCAGGGGACAGGGTCGGTGGTACTTC,CASRGQGRWYF
TRBV9,TRBD1,TRBJ2-2,.,TGTGCCAGCAGCGAGAGACAGGGAGCCACCGGGGAGCTGTTTTTT,CASSERQGATGELFF
TRBV23-1,.,TRBJ1-1,.,TGCGCCACTGCGGTGAACACTGAAGCTTTCTTT,CATAVNTEAFF
TRBV5-8,TRBD2,TRBJ2-2,.,TGTGCCAGCACCGATAGGACCGGGACTAGCGGGAGATCTGCCGGGGAGCTGTTTTTT,CASTDRTGTSGRSAGELFF
TRBV27,TRBD2,TRBJ2-2,.,TGTGCCAGCAGTTTAGGACTAGCGCTCGGGGAGCTGTTTTTT,CASSLGLALGELFF
TRBV4-2,TRBD2,TRBJ2-7,.,TGTGCCAGCAGCCATTCCATACGTTCAGCGGGGGAGCAGTACTTC,CASSHSIRSAGEQYF
TRBV2,TRBD1,TRBJ1-1,.,TGTGCCAGCAGCCTACCCGCAGGGGGCAACACTGAAGCTTTCTTT,CASSLPAGGNTEAFF
TRBV6-1,.,TRBJ1-3,.,TGTGCCAGCAGTGAAACCGAGCCAGGCTCTGGAAACACCATATATTTT,CASSETEPGSGNTIYF
TRBV5-1,.,TRBJ1-5,.,TGCGCCAGCCGACAGAATAGCAATCAGCCCCAGCATTTT,CASRQNSNQPQHF
TRBV5-1,.,TRBJ2-1,.,TGCGCCAGCAGCTTGGGGGCGGATTACGGGAATTACAATGAGCAGTTCTTC,CASSLGADYGNYNEQFF
TRBV11-3,.,TRBJ2-3,.,TGTGCCAGCAGCTTAACCGGTTTCACAGATACGCAGTATTTT,CASSLTGFTDTQYF
TRBV6-5,TRBD2,TRBJ2-2,.,TGTGCCAGCAGTTCACTAGCGGGAAGGACCGGGGAGCTGTTTTTT,CASSSLAGRTGELFF
TRBV5-4,TRBD2,TRBJ2-1,.,TGTGCCAGCAGCTTGGATCCTTTTTTAGAGGGAGGGCCTGATGAGCAGTTCTTC,CASSLDPFLEGGPDEQFF
TRBV19,TRBD2,TRBJ2-1,.,TGTGCCAGTCGACTAGCGGGAGTAGGCGAGCAGTTCTTC,CASRLAGVGEQFF
TRBV29-1,TRBD1,TRBJ2-1,.,TGCAGCGTAGGAACCGGGACAGCCTACAATGAGCAGTTCTTC,CSVGTGTAYNEQFF
TRBV6-5,TRBD1,TRBJ1-1,.,TGTGCCAGCAGGACAGGGGGTATTGAAGCTTTCTTT,CASRTGGIEAFF
TRBV5-1,TRBD2,TRBJ2-7,.,TGCGCCAGCAGCTTAACTAGCGGGAGGAGGGACGAGCAGTACTTC,CASSLTSGRRDEQYF
TRBV7-3,.,TRBJ1-1,.,TGTGCCAGCAGCTGGGGACATATGAACACTGAAGCTTTCTTT,CASSWGHMNTEAFF
TRBV5-6,.,TRBJ2-5,.,TGTGCCAGCAGCTTGGTTCGCCGAGGAGAGACCCAGTACTTC,CASSLVRRGETQYF
TRBV10-2,TRBD2,TRBJ2-7,.,TGCGCCAGCAGCCTAGCGGGAGGATCCTACGAGCAGTACTTC,CASSLAGGSYEQYF
TRBV5-1,.,TRBJ2-5,.,TGCGCCAGCAGCGGGGGACTTACAGGAGAGACCCAGTACTTC,CASSGGLTGETQYF
TRBV10-3,TRBD1,TRBJ1-2,few,TGTGCCATCAGTGAGTCGGGACAGGGCTCGGGCTACACCTTC,CAISESGQGSGYTF
TRBV6-1,.,TRBJ2-5,.,TGTGCCAGCAGTGAAGAAGTCGGTCGGGTGGAGACCCAGTACTTC,CASSEEVGRVETQYF
TRBV29-1,TRBD2,TRBJ2-1,.,TGCAGCGTTGAAGATCCACTAGCGGGAGGGGGGGAATGGGATGAGCAGTTCTTC,CSVEDPLAGGGEWDEQFF
TRBV9,.,TRBJ2-1,.,TGTGCCAGCAACCAATTTACTGCGGGTCCCTACAATGAGCAGTTCTTC,CASNQFTAGPYNEQFF
TRBV18,.,TRBJ2-3,once,TGTGCCAGCTCACCAGACAGCCCCTGGCGGATCACAGATACGCAGTATTTT,CASSPDSPWRITDTQYF
TRBV29-1,.,TRBJ2-2,.,TGCAGCGTTGCCTCCATGACAGCCGGGGAGCTGTTTTTT,CSVASMTAGELFF